The subject of this entry is one T cell receptor (beta chain). What it binds is not known. The data are from a study of OX40 agonist ivuxolimab in advanced cancers. Whole-study context: Ivuxolimab is an agonistic anti-OX40 (CD134) antibody, and patients were treated with it.

Findings and caveats of the study: Both blood CD4+ and CD8+ T cells showed clonal growth by week 6 at 0.1 to 3.0 mg/kg. Specificity for antigen went undetermined in the expanded peripheral T cells. CD8+ T cells (on average) carried more expanded clones than CD4+ T cells.

Sequenced by immunoSEQ multiplex PCR; TCRdb stores in-frame clones only, minus some. Seen here are some 94,000 clones, roughly nine tenths observed once, and the top ten hold approximately 3.6%. This CDR3 has 14 residues. Germline assignment: CDR1 SGDLS and CDR2 YYNGEE. The V and J ends lost 3 bases and 6 bases respectively, with 13 bases between them. The source was CD4+ or CD8+ T cells sorted from blood, collected in a trial of the OX40 agonist ivuxolimab. This clonotype was sampled from an adult with an advanced solid tumor such as melanoma, head and neck, liver or kidney cancer. This rearrangement joins TRBV9 to TRBJ2-4; D perhaps matches TRBD2 (7 bases). CDR3 region: CASSGGGAGNIQYF. The DNA for the CDR3 is TGTGCCAGCAGCGGAGGGGGGGCAGGAAACATTCAGTACTTC.